This T cell receptor beta chain is from a study of early T cells in non-severe SARS-CoV-2 infection. Study summary: From unsorted whole blood, bulk RNA was sequenced, and the chains remained unpaired.

Unique molecular identifiers were attached to individual cDNA molecules. TCRdb itself ran the 5' RACE reads through MiXCR, one entry per CDR3 protein. The sample holds about 48,000 distinct CDR3 sequences, about 10% seen once. Findings and caveats of the study: VDJdb matching favored anti-spike CD8 responses, missing private and CD4 specificities.

This clonotype was seen many times. Its specificity is not known. The source is an adult who was a healthcare worker with PCR-confirmed SARS-CoV-2 infection or an uninfected control (not recorded which). Sequencing was performed on whole blood.

CDR3 in DNA: TGTGCCAGCAGCTTAAGCCCCAGGGGAGAGCTGTTTTTT. The encoded protein is CASSLSPRGELFF. The rearrangement links TRBV7-3 to TRBJ2-2; D might be TRBD1 (6 bases). CDR1 and CDR2 (germline): SGHTA, FQGTGA. The CDR3 consists of 13 residues. Trimming shortened V by 1 base and J by 11 bases, and 11 bases separated the two germline ends.